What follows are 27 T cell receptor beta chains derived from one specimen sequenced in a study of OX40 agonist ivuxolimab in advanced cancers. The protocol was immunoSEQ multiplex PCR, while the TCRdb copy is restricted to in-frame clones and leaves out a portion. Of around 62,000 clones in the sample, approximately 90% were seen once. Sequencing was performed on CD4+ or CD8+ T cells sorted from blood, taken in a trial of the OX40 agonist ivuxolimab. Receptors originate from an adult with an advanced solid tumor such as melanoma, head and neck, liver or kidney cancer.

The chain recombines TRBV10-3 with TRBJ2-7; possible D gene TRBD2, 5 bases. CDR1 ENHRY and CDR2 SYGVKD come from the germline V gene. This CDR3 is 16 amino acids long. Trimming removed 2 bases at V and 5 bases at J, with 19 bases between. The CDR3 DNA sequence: TGTGCCATCAGTGAGACGGACTGGGGAGAGGGCGACGAGCAGTACTTC. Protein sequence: CAISETDWGEGDEQYF.

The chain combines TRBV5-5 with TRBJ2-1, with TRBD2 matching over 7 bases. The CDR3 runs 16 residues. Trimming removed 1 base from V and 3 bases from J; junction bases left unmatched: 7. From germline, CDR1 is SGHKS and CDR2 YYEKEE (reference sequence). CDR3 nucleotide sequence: TGTGCCAGCAGCTTGACTTCCAGCGGGATCTACAATGAGCAGTTCTTC. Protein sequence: CASSLTSSGIYNEQFF.

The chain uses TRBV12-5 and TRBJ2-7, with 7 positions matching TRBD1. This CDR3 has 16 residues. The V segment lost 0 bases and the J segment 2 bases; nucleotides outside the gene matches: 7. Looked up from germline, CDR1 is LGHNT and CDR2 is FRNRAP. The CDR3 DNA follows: TGTGCTAGTGGTTTGGTACAGGGGCTTTATACCTACGAGCAGTACTTC. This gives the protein CASGLVQGLYTYEQYF.

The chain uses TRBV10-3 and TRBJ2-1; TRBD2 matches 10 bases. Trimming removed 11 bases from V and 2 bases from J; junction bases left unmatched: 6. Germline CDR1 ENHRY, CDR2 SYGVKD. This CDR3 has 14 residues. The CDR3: CASLAGVPYNEQFF. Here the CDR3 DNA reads TGTGCCTCCCTAGCGGGAGTCCCCTACAATGAGCAGTTCTTC.

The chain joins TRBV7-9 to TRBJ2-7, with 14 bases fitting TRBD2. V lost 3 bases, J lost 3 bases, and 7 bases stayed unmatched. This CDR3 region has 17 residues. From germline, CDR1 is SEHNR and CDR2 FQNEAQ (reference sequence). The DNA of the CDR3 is TGTGCCAGCAGCTTGGGGGGACTAGCGGGAGTTTACTACGAGCAGTACTTC. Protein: CASSLGGLAGVYYEQYF.

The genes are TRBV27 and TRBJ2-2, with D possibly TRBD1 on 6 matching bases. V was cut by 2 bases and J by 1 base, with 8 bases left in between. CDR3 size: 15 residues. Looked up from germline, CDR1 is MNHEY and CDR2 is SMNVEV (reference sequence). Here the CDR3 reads CASSLGQKNTGELFF. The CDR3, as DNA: TGTGCCAGCAGTTTAGGACAGAAGAACACCGGGGAGCTGTTTTTT.

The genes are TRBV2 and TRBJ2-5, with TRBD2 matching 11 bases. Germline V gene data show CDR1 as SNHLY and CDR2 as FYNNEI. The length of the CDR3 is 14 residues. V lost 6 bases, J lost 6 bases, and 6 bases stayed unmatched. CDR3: CASRPLAGDQTQYF. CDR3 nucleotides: TGTGCCAGCAGGCCACTAGCGGGAGACCAGACCCAGTACTTC.

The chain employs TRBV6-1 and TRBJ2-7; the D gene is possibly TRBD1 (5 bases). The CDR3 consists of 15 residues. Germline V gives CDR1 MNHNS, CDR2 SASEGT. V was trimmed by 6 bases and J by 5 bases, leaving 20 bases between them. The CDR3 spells CASRATAASVHEQYF. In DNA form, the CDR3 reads TGTGCCAGCAGGGCGACAGCTGCCTCCGTCCACGAGCAGTACTTC.

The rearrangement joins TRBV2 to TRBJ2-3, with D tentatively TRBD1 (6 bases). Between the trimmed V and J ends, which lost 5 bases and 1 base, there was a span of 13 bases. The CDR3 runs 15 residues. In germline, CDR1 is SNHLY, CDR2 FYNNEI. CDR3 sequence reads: CASSKDSLGTDTQYF. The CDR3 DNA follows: TGTGCCAGCAGTAAGGACAGTCTCGGCACAGATACGCAGTATTTT.

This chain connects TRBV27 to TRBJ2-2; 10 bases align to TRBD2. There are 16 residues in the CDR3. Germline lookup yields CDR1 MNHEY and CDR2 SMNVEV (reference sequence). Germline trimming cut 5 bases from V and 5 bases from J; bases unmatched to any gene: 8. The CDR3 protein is CASSASSGSTTGELFF. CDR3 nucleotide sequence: TGTGCCAGCAGTGCCTCTAGCGGGAGTACGACCGGGGAGCTGTTTTTT.

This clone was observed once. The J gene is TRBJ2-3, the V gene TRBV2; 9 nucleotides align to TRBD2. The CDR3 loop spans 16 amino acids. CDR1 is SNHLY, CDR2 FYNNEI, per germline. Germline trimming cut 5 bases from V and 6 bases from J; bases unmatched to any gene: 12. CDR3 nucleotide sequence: TGTGCCAGCAGTCTAGCGGGAACCACGCGCGCCGATACGCAGTATTTT. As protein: CASSLAGTTRADTQYF.

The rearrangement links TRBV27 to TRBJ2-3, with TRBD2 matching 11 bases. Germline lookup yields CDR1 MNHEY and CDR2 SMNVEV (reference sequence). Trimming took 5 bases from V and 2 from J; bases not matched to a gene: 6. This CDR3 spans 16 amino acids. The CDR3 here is CASSILAGGPTDTQYF. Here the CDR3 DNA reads TGTGCCAGCAGTATATTAGCGGGAGGGCCCACAGATACGCAGTATTTT.

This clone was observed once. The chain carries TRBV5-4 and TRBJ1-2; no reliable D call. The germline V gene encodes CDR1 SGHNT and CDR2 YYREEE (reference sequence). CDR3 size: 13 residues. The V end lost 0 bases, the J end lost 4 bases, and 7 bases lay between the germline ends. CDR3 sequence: CASSLDGGYGYTF. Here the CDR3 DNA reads TGTGCCAGCAGCTTGGACGGCGGCTATGGCTACACCTTC.

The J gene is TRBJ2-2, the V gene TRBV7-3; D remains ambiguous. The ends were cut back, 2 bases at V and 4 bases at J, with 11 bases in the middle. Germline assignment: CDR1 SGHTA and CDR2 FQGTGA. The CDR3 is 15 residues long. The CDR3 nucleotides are TGTGCCAGCAGCTTAGCTCTGGGGTCCACCGGGGAGCTGTTTTTT. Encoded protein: CASSLALGSTGELFF.

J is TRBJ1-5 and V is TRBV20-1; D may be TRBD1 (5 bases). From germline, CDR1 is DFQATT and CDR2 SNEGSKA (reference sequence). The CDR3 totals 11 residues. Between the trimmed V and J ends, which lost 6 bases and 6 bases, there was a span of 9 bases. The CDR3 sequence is CSAAGFQPQHF. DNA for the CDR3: TGCAGTGCCGCAGGGTTTCAGCCCCAGCATTTT.

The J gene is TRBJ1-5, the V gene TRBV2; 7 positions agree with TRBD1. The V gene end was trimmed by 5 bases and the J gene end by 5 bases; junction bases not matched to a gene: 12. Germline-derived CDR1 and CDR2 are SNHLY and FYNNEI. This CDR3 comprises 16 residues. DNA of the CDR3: TGTGCCAGCAGTCGGGGCCGACAGGGAAAGGATCAGCCCCAGCATTTT. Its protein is CASSRGRQGKDQPQHF. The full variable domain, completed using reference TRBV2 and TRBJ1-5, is EPEVTQTPSHQVTQMGQEVILRCVPISNHLYFYWYRQILGQKVEFLVSFYNNEISEKSEIFDDQFSVERPDGSNFTLKIRSTKLEDSAMYFCASSRGRQGKDQPQHFGDGTRLSIL.

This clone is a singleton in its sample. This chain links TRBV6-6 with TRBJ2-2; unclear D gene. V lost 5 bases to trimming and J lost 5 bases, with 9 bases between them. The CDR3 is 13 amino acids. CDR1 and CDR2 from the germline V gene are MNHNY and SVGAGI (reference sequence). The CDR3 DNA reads TGTGCCAGCAGTCAGGACCATACCGGGGAGCTGTTTTTT. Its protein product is CASSQDHTGELFF.

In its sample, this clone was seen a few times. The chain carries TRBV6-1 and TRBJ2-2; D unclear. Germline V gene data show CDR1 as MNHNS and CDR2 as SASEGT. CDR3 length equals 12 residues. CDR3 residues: CALEANTGELFF. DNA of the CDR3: TGTGCTCTGGAAGCGAACACCGGGGAGCTGTTTTTT.

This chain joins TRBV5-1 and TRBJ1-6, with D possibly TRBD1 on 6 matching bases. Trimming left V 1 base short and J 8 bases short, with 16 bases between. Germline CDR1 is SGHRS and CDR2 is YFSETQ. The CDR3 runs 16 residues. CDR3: CASSLSSAGEYSPLHF. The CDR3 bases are TGCGCCAGCAGCTTGAGTAGCGCAGGGGAGTATTCACCCCTCCACTTT.

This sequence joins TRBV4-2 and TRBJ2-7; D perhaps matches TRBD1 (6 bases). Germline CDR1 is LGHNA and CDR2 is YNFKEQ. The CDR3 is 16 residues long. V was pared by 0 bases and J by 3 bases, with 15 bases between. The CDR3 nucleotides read TGTGCCAGCAGCCAAGATCTCTGGGACAAGGGCTACGAGCAGTACTTC. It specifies CASSQDLWDKGYEQYF.

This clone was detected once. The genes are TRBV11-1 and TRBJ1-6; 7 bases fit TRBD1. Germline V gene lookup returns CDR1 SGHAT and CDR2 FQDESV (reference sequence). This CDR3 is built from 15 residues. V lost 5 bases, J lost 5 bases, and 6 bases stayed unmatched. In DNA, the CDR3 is TGTGCCAGCAGCCTGGGGACAGTTGATAATTCACCCCTCCACTTT. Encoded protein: CASSLGTVDNSPLHF.

CDR3 DNA: TGTGCCTGGAGTGTTAAGCGGGAGGGGACCCAGTACTTC. Translation gives CAWSVKREGTQYF. This chain links TRBV30 with TRBJ2-5; 10 nucleotides agree with TRBD2. Germline lookup yields CDR1 GTSNPN and CDR2 SVGIG (reference sequence). This CDR3 contains 13 residues. The V and J ends lost 0 bases and 7 bases, in that order; junction bases with no gene match: 2.

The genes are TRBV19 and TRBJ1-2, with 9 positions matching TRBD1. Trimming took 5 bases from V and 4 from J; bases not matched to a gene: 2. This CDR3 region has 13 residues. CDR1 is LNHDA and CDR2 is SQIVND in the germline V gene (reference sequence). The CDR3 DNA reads TGTGCCAGTAGTGGGACAGGGATCTATGGCTACACCTTC. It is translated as CASSGTGIYGYTF.

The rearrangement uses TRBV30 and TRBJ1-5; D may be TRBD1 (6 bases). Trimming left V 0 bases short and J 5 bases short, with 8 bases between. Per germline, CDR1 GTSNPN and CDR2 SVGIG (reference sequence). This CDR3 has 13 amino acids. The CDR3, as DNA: TGTGCCTGGAGTGTTGGGGGGCATCAGCCCCAGCATTTT. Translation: CAWSVGGHQPQHF.

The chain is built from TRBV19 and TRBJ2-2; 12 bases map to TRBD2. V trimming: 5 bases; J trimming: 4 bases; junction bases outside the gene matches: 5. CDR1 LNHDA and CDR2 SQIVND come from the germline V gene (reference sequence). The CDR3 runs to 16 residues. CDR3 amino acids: CASSLLTSGSTGELFF. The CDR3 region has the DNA TGTGCCAGTAGTCTTTTGACTAGCGGGAGCACCGGGGAGCTGTTTTTT.

The CDR3: CASSPKGGELGTEAFF. Here the CDR3 DNA reads TGTGCCAGCTCACCGAAGGGGGGGGAACTGGGGACTGAAGCTTTCTTT. The rearrangement links TRBV18 to TRBJ1-1, with D perhaps matching TRBD1 (6 bases). The germline V gene encodes CDR1 KGHSH and CDR2 LQKENI. Trimming left V 3 bases short and J 5 bases short, with 19 bases between. This CDR3 contains 16 residues.

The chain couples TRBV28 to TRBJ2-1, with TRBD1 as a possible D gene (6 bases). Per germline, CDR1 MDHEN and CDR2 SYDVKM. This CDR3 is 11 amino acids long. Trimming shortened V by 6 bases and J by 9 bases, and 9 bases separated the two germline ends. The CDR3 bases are TGTGCCAGCAGCAGGGGTGGTGAGCAGTTCTTC. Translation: CASSRGGEQFF.